Reported below is one T cell receptor beta chain. Amplified TCR beta CDR3 regions came from RNA transcripts. The HTBI primer set served for first-round RT-PCR of the TCR CDR3. TCRdb recomputed calls from the multiplex PCR reads with MiXCR, one row per CDR3 protein. This sample has more than 55,000 distinct CDR3 sequences, with 53% found just once. Trimming cost V 4 bases and J 8 bases, with 20 bases left between them. Germline V gene lookup returns CDR1 SEHNR and CDR2 FQNEAQ (reference sequence). The CDR3 has 16 residues. This specimen belongs to a study of T cells in Graves' hyperthyroidism and ophthalmopathy. Study context: Initial diagnosis, before any treatment, was when peripheral blood was collected.

The clonotype was recovered from a woman aged 55-70 years with Graves' ophthalmopathy. V usage is TRBV7-9 and J usage is TRBJ1-4, with a possible D match to TRBD1 (5 bases). Sequenced: blood. The CDR3 bases are TGTGCCAGCAGCTCCGCTAGCGGGACCTGTGGGGAAAAACTGTTTTTT. Its translation is CASSSASGTCGEKLFF.